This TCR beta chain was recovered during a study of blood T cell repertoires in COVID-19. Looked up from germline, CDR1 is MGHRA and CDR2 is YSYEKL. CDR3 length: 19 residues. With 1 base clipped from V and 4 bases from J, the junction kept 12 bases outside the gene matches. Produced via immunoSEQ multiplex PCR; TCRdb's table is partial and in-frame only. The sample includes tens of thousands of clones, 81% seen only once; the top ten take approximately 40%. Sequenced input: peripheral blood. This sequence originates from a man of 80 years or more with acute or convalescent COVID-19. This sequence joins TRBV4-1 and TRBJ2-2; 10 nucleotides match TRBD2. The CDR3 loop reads CASSQAGSTSGPITGELFF. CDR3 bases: TGCGCCAGCAGCCAAGCCGGCTCGACTAGCGGGCCCATCACCGGGGAGCTGTTTTTT.